This TCR beta chain stems from a study of T-cell memory formation after mild COVID-19 (dated by TCRdb to the early 2020s). Broadly, across the study: TCR sequence clusters from the two donors were found to be largely donor specific. Two young, previously healthy adult volunteers made up the cohort, one male and one female. T-cell clones expanding and contracting after mild COVID-19 in two donors were tracked by longitudinal TCRalpha and TCRbeta repertoire sequencing.

Overall study results and their limits: Whether the second-wave clones peaking on day 37 were SARS-CoV-2 specific was not confirmed. Balanced CD4/CD8 phenotypes were observed for clones contracting from day 15 to 85, whereas a bias towards CD4+ was observed for a second wave of clones expanding from day 15 to 37. Only two mild cases were covered by the study, and larger cohorts that include severe cases with pre-infection samples were considered necessary. Contracting CD4+ clones were located mainly in the CM and EM memory subsets, whereas CD8+ clones were found to be enriched in EMRA. The detection of some responding clones in pre-infection memory suggests that pre-existing cross-reactive memory T cells joined the SARS-CoV-2 response.

Only a few counts were recorded for this clonotype. Its specific antigen is unknown. No much larger clone exists at a distance of one base, and base qualities are not known. The CDR3 covers 12 residues, taking in both the cysteine and the phenylalanine. Of all the DNA, just the CDR3 is kept, 36 bases in frame from base 1. Trimming at the junction amounts to 2 bases on V and 9 bases on J, and the germline ends lie 8 bases apart. The germline V gene yields SNHLY for CDR1 and FYNNEI for CDR2. Sequencing used an Illumina NovaSeq 6000. cDNA libraries for TCRalpha and TCRbeta were prepared by 5'RACE using constant-segment primers, with sample barcodes and unique molecular identifiers added. Trizol reagent was used to extract RNA from every sample. Library amplification was performed in two PCR steps, and a second sample barcode and Illumina TruSeq adapters were introduced in the second step. Sequencing of the libraries was done on an Illumina NovaSeq, producing 2 x 150 bp paired-end reads. On the authors' methods: Reads were demultiplexed and collapsed into UMI-guided consensus sequences with migec v1.2.7. Using mixcr v2.1.11, UMI consensuses were aligned to TRA and TRB V and J templates and then assembled into clonotypes. Clonotypes were classified as expanded or contracted when called significant by both edgeR and NoisET, with noise models trained on biological replicates. For edgeR calls, a false discovery rate-adjusted p below 0.01 and a log2 fold-change threshold of 1 were applied. PCA with hierarchical clustering of max-normalized trajectories of the 1000 most abundant clonotypes was used as exploratory dynamics analysis. Separately sequenced CD4+ and CD8+ repertoires were used to assign the CD4 or CD8 phenotype of responding clones. TCRdb applied fastp at Q25 and MiXCR to the public reads, then kept only in-frame beta chains. One record per CDR3 amino acid sequence lists the most common genes and DNA. The V and J calls, along with clone size, are taken from TCRdb and not from the paper's own processing. For this sample there are about 200,000 distinct CDR3 sequences; over 9% appear just once. The biggest ten clones account for roughly 3.5% of the sample.

PBMCs were isolated by Ficoll-Paque density gradient centrifugation. Material: PBMCs or a T cell subset sorted from them (not recorded which). The receptor comes from a man younger than 35 who had mild COVID-19 (a few samples of this study predate the infection). The sample titles of this study are shuffled in the database, so cell type and time point are left out; the donor was told from shared clones. Recombination linked TRBV2 to TRBJ1-3; the D gene is not confidently resolved. CDR3 sequence: CASSEIVGTIYF. In nucleotides, the sequence is TGTGCCAGCAGTGAAATCGTGGGCACCATATATTTT.